This T cell receptor beta chain was sequenced during a study of early T cells in non-severe SARS-CoV-2 infection. In the library, individual cDNA molecules carried attached unique molecular identifiers. TCRdb processed the 5' RACE reads anew with MiXCR; each CDR3 protein has one entry. The sample comprises about 52,000 distinct CDR3 sequences, roughly 6.2% of which are singletons, and 3% to 4.5% rests with the top ten. Trimming took off 1 base at V and 8 bases at J, with 15 bases between the two ends. The CDR3 is made up of 15 amino acids. The sample consisted of whole blood. This TCR was sampled from an adult who was a healthcare worker with PCR-confirmed SARS-CoV-2 infection or an uninfected control (not recorded which). V and J are TRBV12-3 or TRBV12-4 and TRBJ2-1; D might be TRBD2 (7 bases). CDR3 sequence: CASSLGRLGGHEQFF. The CDR3 nucleotides are TGTGCCAGCAGTTTAGGTCGCTTGGGGGGGCATGAGCAGTTCTTC.